The clone carrying this T cell receptor (beta chain) has a handful of counts. The data were taken from a study of beta chain features in type 1 diabetes. Sorting that relied on CD45RO/CCR7/CD25/CD127/CD95/CD27 yielded CD4+ naive, central memory, regulatory and stem cell-like memory cells. Looked up from germline, CDR1 is KGHSH and CDR2 is LQKENI. CDR3 length equals 12 residues. V lost 5 bases and J lost 4, with 8 bases in between. The study reverse transcribed the entire isolated RNA, so it sequenced expressed TCRB transcripts. Generated by immunoSEQ multiplex PCR, the TCRdb table keeps only in-frame clones and is missing some. The sample records fewer than 650,000 clones, around 15% being singletons.

The chain combines TRBV18 with TRBJ1-2; perhaps TRBD1 as D (5 bases). Source material: naive CD4+ T cells from blood. The TCR was taken from a man between 18 and 35 years old in good health. The CDR3 sequence is CASSGGPYGYTF. For the CDR3, the DNA is TGTGCCAGCTCAGGGGGACCCTATGGCTACACCTTC.